The present entry profiles one TCR beta chain with its context. Its antigen is currently unknown. This specimen belongs to a study of OX40 agonist ivuxolimab in advanced cancers. Study background: Patients in dose escalation had liver, melanoma, kidney or head and neck cancers. Earlier treatment with anti-PD-1, anti-PD-L1 or anti-CTLA-4 was permitted, and over 35% had received some. Three patients, one with hepatocellular carcinoma and two with cutaneous melanoma, responded partially. Notes on the study in general: Expansion of clones was among the lowest in partial responders at 0.1-3.0 mg/kg.

Generated by immunoSEQ multiplex PCR, the TCRdb table keeps only in-frame clones and is missing some. The repertoire holds some 70,000 clones, with 70% to 90% as singletons. The sequence was obtained from an adult with an advanced solid tumor such as melanoma, head and neck, liver or kidney cancer. The sequences come from CD4+ or CD8+ T cells sorted from blood, collected in a trial of the OX40 agonist ivuxolimab.

DNA of the CDR3: TGTGCCAGCAGCTTAGGGGACCTCAGGACCCAGTACTTC. Protein product: CASSLGDLRTQYF. The chain uses TRBV7-7 and TRBJ2-5; D tentatively reads TRBD1 or TRBD2 (5 bases each). The V end was cut by 1 base, the J end by 7 bases, with 10 bases between. Germline V gives CDR1 SSHAT, CDR2 FNYEAQ (reference sequence). The CDR3 extends over 13 amino acids.